This TCR beta chain was identified in a study of read filtering for tumor transcriptome and immune sequencing. Molecular barcoded adaptors covering alpha/delta and beta/gamma chains were used on around 370 ng RNA. One entry per CDR3 protein results from TCRdb running MiXCR on the reads. This table holds about 130,000 distinct CDR3 sequences, roughly 13% found once. Germline CDR1 MNHNY, CDR2 SVGAGI (reference sequence). V lost 5 bases, J lost 5 bases, and 6 bases stayed unmatched. The CDR3 extends over 14 amino acids. Many counts were recorded for this clonotype. At the time of active disease, bone marrow was collected from every patient.

The clonotype originates from a donor at least 40 years old with multiple myeloma. The specimen was a population of CD138-negative cells sorted from bone marrow. The chain combines TRBV6-6 with TRBJ2-5, with TRBD1 identical over 9 bases. CDR3 in DNA: TGTGCCAGCAGTAAAGGACAGGGGCGGGAGACCCAGTACTTC. Translation gives CASSKGQGRETQYF.